The 19 T cell receptor beta chains below all came from one sample that was sequenced in a study of blood T cell repertoires in COVID-19. Profiling relied on immunoSEQ multiplex PCR, and the TCRdb table lists in-frame clones only, not all of them. This repertoire shows about 140,000 clones, 75% to 90% found once; its top ten account for roughly 4.9%. The specimen was PBMCs or T cells enriched from blood (not recorded which). All receptors derive from a man aged 70 or older who had been exposed to COVID-19.

The chain is built from TRBV2 and TRBJ1-5, with D perhaps TRBD1 (6 bases). CDR1 and CDR2 from the germline V gene are SNHLY and FYNNEI. V lost 6 bases to trimming and J lost 0 bases, with 12 bases between them. This CDR3 contains 15 residues. The CDR3 is CASSAQGLSNQPQHF. The CDR3 DNA sequence: TGTGCCAGCAGCGCTCAGGGGCTTAGCAATCAGCCCCAGCATTTT. The full variable domain, in which reference TRBV2 and TRBJ1-5 provide the parts outside the CDR3, is EPEVTQTPSHQVTQMGQEVILRCVPISNHLYFYWYRQILGQKVEFLVSFYNNEISEKSEIFDDQFSVERPDGSNFTLKIRSTKLEDSAMYFCASSAQGLSNQPQHFGDGTRLSIL.

The table lists this clone with a few counts. The chain is built from TRBV30 and TRBJ1-1; 8 nucleotides agree with TRBD1. V lost 8 bases and J lost 1; bases outside the gene matches: 6. Germline CDR1 is GTSNPN and CDR2 is SVGIG (reference sequence). This CDR3 spans 13 amino acids. CDR3 region: CASNRGENTEAFF. DNA for the CDR3: TGTGCCAGTAACAGGGGGGAGAACACTGAAGCTTTCTTT.

CDR3 nucleotide sequence: TGTGCCAGCAGTTACTCGAAGGGGACTAGCACAGATACGCAGTATTTT. Translation: CASSYSKGTSTDTQYF. The chain carries TRBV6-5 and TRBJ2-3; D may be TRBD2 (6 bases). Germline-derived CDR1 and CDR2 are MNHEY and SVGAGI. Deletions cut 0 bases from V and 0 bases from J, with 10 bases between. The CDR3 sequence is 16 residues long.

Turning to this clone: One end of the junction does not line up with germline, which may come from a read error. As DNA, the CDR3 is TGTGCCAGCAGTCCCGATATCGACAGGGGGCACTACGGCTACACCTTC. Translating it yields CASSPDIDRGHYGYTF. The V and J genes are TRBV27 and TRBJ1-2, with TRBD1 matching 10 bases. Per germline, CDR1 MNHEY and CDR2 SMNVEV (reference sequence). The CDR3 consists of 16 residues.

The chain couples TRBV21-1 to TRBJ1-1; TRBD1 is the table's D call and was not checked against the DNA. TRBV21-1 is flagged as a pseudogene. There are 16 residues in the CDR3. The chain's CDR3 is CASSKRGRNPNTEAFF. CDR3 bases: TGTGCCAGCAGCAAAAGGGGGCGCAATCCGAACACTGAAGCTTTCTTT.

The chain joins TRBV27 to TRBJ1-1, with 9 positions matching TRBD1. The V segment lost 4 bases and the J segment 2 bases; nucleotides outside the gene matches: 5. The CDR3 is 15 residues long. CDR1 and CDR2 (germline): MNHEY, SMNVEV (reference sequence). Here the CDR3 DNA reads TGTGCCAGCAGTTCAGGGACAGGGTTTAACACTGAAGCTTTCTTT. Translation gives CASSSGTGFNTEAFF.

In its sample, this clone was seen a few times. V gene TRBV5-1 combines with J gene TRBJ1-2; D not certain. This CDR3 region has 13 residues. Germline V gene sequence: CDR1 SGHRS, CDR2 YFSETQ. Trimming left V 1 base short and J 5 bases short, with 9 bases between. The CDR3: CASSLIGQYGYTF. The CDR3 coding sequence is TGCGCCAGCAGCTTGATTGGGCAGTATGGCTACACCTTC.

The gene calls are TRBV9 and TRBJ2-2; TRBD1 matches at 8 bases. The CDR3 consists of 17 residues. From germline, CDR1 is SGDLS and CDR2 YYNGEE. Germline trimming cut 4 bases from V and 2 bases from J; bases unmatched to any gene: 10. CDR3 amino acids: CASSPRLTGGNTGELFF. DNA for the CDR3: TGTGCCAGCAGCCCTCGTTTAACAGGGGGTAACACCGGGGAGCTGTTTTTT.

V usage is TRBV3-1 (or the pseudogene TRBV3-2) and J usage is TRBJ2-5, with TRBD2 matching over 10 bases. The CDR3 is 17 residues long. Germline lookup yields CDR1 LGHDT and CDR2 YNNKEL (reference sequence). V shed 1 base and J 1 base; nucleotides not matched to a gene: 6. The CDR3 sequence: CASSQGRTSGTQETQYF. The CDR3, as DNA: TGTGCCAGCAGCCAAGGTAGGACTAGCGGTACCCAAGAGACCCAGTACTTC.

This clone was seen a handful of times. The DNA for the CDR3 is TGCGCCAGCGATCTGGGGACTAGCACAGATACGCAGTATTTT. It specifies CASDLGTSTDTQYF. The chain couples TRBV5-1 to TRBJ2-3, with a weak D call TRBD2 (6 bases). Trimming shortened V by 7 bases and J by 0 bases, and 12 bases separated the two germline ends. The germline V gene has CDR1 SGHRS and CDR2 YFSETQ. This CDR3 region has 14 residues.

The chain combines TRBV18 with TRBJ2-1, with TRBD1 matching 8 bases. The junction had 10 bases not matched to a gene; V was cut back by 2 bases and J by 4 bases. Germline V lookup: CDR1 KGHSH, CDR2 LQKENI. The CDR3 is 17 amino acids. CDR3 in amino acids: CASSPIAPGGLYNEQFF. For the CDR3, the DNA is TGTGCCAGCTCACCAATAGCCCCAGGGGGCCTTTACAATGAGCAGTTCTTC.

The V gene is TRBV7-8, the J gene TRBJ1-2; D may be TRBD1 (6 bases). Trimming took off 5 bases at V and 4 bases at J, with 11 bases between the two ends. CDR3 length equals 13 residues. Germline CDR1 reads SGHVS; CDR2 reads FQNEAQ. In DNA, the CDR3 is TGTGCCAGCAGCCCCGGACAGCCCTATGGCTACACCTTC. Its protein product is CASSPGQPYGYTF.

V usage is TRBV15 and J usage is TRBJ1-5; a possible D gene is TRBD1 (5 bases). CDR1 and CDR2 (germline): LNHNV, YYDKDF (reference sequence). Trimming shortened V by 0 bases and J by 2 bases, and 11 bases separated the two germline ends. The CDR3 sequence is 16 residues long. In nucleotides, the CDR3 is TGTGCCACCAGCAGAGATCAGGGTACCGGCAATCAGCCCCAGCATTTT. It codes for CATSRDQGTGNQPQHF.

The genes are TRBV14 and TRBJ2-2; 10 nucleotides match TRBD2. The junction had 6 bases not matched to a gene; V was cut back by 3 bases and J by 5 bases. This CDR3 comprises 16 residues. Germline values: CDR1 SGHDN, CDR2 FVKESK. CDR3 coding DNA: TGTGCCAGCAGCCAGATGGGACTAGCGCAGACCGGGGAGCTGTTTTTT. It encodes CASSQMGLAQTGELFF.

This clone was recorded only once. This rearrangement joins TRBV19 to TRBJ2-7, with D possibly being TRBD2 (6 bases). CDR3 length: 15 residues. Germline V gives CDR1 LNHDA, CDR2 SQIVND (reference sequence). Trimming cost V 5 bases and J 6 bases, with 20 bases left between them. CDR3 sequence: CASSPGGGLEIEQYF. CDR3 nucleotide sequence: TGTGCCAGTAGTCCTGGGGGAGGCTTGGAAATCGAGCAGTACTTC.

The chain couples TRBV7-2 to TRBJ2-7; 15 nucleotides line up with TRBD2. The CDR3 runs to 17 residues. Trimming at V came to 5 bases and at J to 0 bases, leaving 5 bases not matched to a gene. Germline CDR1 reads SGHTA; CDR2 reads FQGNSA. The CDR3 DNA is TGTGCCAGCAGCCGGGGGACTAGCGGGAGGTTCTCCTACGAGCAGTACTTC. Translating it yields CASSRGTSGRFSYEQYF. Complete variable domain (other parts from reference TRBV7-2 and TRBJ2-7): GAGVSQSPSNKVTEKGKDVELRCDPISGHTALYWYRQSLGQGLEFLIYFQGNSAPDKSGLPSDRFSAERTGGSVSTLTIQRTQQEDSAVYLCASSRGTSGRFSYEQYFGPGTRLTVT.

This clone appeared a few times. This rearrangement joins TRBV24-1 to TRBJ2-1; the match to TRBD1 covers 8 bases. The V segment lost 6 bases and the J segment 7 bases; nucleotides outside the gene matches: 4. The CDR3 runs to 13 residues. Germline V CDR1 and CDR2: KGHDR, SFDVKD. The CDR3: CATSQGARNEQFF. For the CDR3, the DNA is TGTGCCACCAGTCAGGGGGCGAGGAATGAGCAGTTCTTC.

The gene calls are TRBV5-1 and TRBJ2-3; D is uncertain. The CDR3 is made up of 14 amino acids. V was trimmed by 0 bases and J by 0 bases, leaving 5 bases between them. Germline V CDR1 and CDR2: SGHRS, YFSETQ. CDR3 DNA: TGCGCCAGCAGCTTGGAGCCGAGCACAGATACGCAGTATTTT. This encodes CASSLEPSTDTQYF.

The gene calls are TRBV28 and TRBJ2-1, with 8 bases that match TRBD2. CDR1 is MDHEN and CDR2 is SYDVKM in the germline V gene. V gave up 3 bases and J gave up 4 bases; unmatched junction bases: 2. The CDR3 covers 14 residues. This chain's CDR3 is CASSFRGGYNEQFF. DNA for the CDR3: TGTGCCAGCAGTTTCCGGGGGGGGTACAATGAGCAGTTCTTC.